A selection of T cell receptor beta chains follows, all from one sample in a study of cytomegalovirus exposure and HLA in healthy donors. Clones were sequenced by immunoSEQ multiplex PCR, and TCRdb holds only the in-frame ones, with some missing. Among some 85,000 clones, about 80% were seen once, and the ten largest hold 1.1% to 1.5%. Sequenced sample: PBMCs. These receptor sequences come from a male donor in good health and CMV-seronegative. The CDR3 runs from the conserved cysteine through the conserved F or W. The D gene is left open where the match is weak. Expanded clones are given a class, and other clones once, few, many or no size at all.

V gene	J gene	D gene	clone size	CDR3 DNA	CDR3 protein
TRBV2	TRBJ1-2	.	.	TGTGCCAGCAGTGAAGGCGAGGGAGTTGAGGGCTACACCTTC	CASSEGEGVEGYTF
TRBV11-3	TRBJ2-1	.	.	TGTGCCAGCAGCACCCGGGGCAATGAGCAGTTCTTC	CASSTRGNEQFF
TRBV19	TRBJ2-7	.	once	TGTGCCAGTAGTATACGAGGGAACAGCGAGCAGTACTTC	CASSIRGNSEQYF
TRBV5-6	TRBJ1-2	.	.	TGTGCCAGCAGCTTGAAGGTACAGGGAGGGCGAACTAACTATGGCTACACCTTC	CASSLKVQGGRTNYGYTF
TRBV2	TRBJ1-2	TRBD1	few	TGTGCCAGCAGTCAAGGCCAGGGGGTCTTCTATGGCTACACCTTC	CASSQGQGVFYGYTF
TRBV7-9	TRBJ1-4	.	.	TGTGCCAGCAGGAAGACAGAAACAACTAATGAAAAACTGTTTTTT	CASRKTETTNEKLFF
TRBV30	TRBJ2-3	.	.	TGTGCCTGGAGTCGGAGTCCAGATACGCAGTATTTT	CAWSRSPDTQYF
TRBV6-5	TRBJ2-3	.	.	TGTGCCAGCAGTTACTACCTCGTCGGGGGAACGCAGTATTTT	CASSYYLVGGTQYF
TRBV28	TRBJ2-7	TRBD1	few	TGTGCCAGCAAAGGACAGGGGACTCTATTATACGAGCAGTACTTC	CASKGQGTLLYEQYF
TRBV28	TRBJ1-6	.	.	TGTGCCAGCAGTTTATCGAGCTCCTATAATTCACCCCTCCACTTT	CASSLSSSYNSPLHF
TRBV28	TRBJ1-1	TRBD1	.	TGTGCCAGCAGTTTAAGGACAGGGTATGCTTTCTTT	CASSLRTGYAFF
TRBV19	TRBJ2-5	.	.	TGTGCCAGTAGTAGGGGAGTGGAGACCCAGTACTTC	CASSRGVETQYF
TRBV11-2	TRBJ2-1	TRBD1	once	TGTGCCAGCAGCTTAAAGACAGGGCCCTACAATGAGCAGTTCTTC	CASSLKTGPYNEQFF
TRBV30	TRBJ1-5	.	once	TGTGCCTGGAGTGTATCGCGGGATCAGTCCCAGCATTTT	CAWSVSRDQSQHF
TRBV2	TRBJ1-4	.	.	TGTGCCAGCAGTGAGGGGCATGGAAAACTGTTTTTT	CASSEGHGKLFF
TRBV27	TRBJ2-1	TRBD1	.	TGTGCCAGCAGCTCGACAGGGCCGGATGAGCAGTTCTTC	CASSSTGPDEQFF
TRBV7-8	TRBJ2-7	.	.	TGTGCCAGCAGCTTAGCCAGCTCCTACGAGCAGTACTTC	CASSLASSYEQYF
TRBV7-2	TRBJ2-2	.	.	TGTGCCAGCAGCTTAAGGAGGGGCGGAACCGGGGAGCTGTTTTTT	CASSLRRGGTGELFF
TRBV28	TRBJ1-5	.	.	TGTGCCAGCAAGGCAGAGGGCAGCATGCAGCCCCAGCATTTT	CASKAEGSMQPQHF
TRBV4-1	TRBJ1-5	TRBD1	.	TGCGCCAGCAGCCAAGAAGGGACAGGGTGGAATCAGCCCCAGCATTTT	CASSQEGTGWNQPQHF
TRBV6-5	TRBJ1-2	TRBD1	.	TGTGCCAGCAGGGGGACAGGGGGGTACGAGGGCTACACCTTC	CASRGTGGYEGYTF
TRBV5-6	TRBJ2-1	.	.	TGTGCCAGCAGCTTTATGTCTATTCGGAATGAGCAGTTCTTC	CASSFMSIRNEQFF
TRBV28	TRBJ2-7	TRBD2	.	TGTGCCAGCAGGAACCTAGCGGGACTCTCCTACGAGCAGTACTTC	CASRNLAGLSYEQYF
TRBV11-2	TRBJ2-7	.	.	TGTGCCATAGACAGGTCCTCCTACGAGCAGTACTTC	CAIDRSSYEQYF
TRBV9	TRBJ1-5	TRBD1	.	TGTGCCAGCAGCCTTGATGGGACAGGGTACAATCAGCCCCAGCATTTT	CASSLDGTGYNQPQHF
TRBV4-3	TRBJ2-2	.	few	TGCGCCAGCAGCCAAGGAGATCTGGGCTACACCGGGGAGCTGTTTTTT	CASSQGDLGYTGELFF
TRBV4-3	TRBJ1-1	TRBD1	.	TGCGCCAGCAGCCCACGACAGGGCGGGACTGAAGCTTTCTTT	CASSPRQGGTEAFF
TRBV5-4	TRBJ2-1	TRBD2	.	TGTGCCAGCAGCCGTAGCGGGCCCAGCTCCTACAATGAGCAGTTCTTC	CASSRSGPSSYNEQFF
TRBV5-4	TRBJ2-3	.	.	TGTGCCAGCAGCGCGGGTGGGAATACGCAGTATTTT	CASSAGGNTQYF
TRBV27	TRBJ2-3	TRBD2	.	TGTGCCAGCAGTTTAGTGCGGGAGACCACAGATACGCAGTATTTT	CASSLVRETTDTQYF
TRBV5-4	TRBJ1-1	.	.	TGTGCCAGCAGCCCTAAGAGTAACACTGAAGCTTTCTTT	CASSPKSNTEAFF
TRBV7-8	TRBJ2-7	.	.	TGTGCCAGCAGCATTACAGGGCGCCAGCAGTACTTC	CASSITGRQQYF
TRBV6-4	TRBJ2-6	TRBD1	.	TGTGCCAGCAGTGACTGGATACGGCAGGGGGACTCTGGGGCCAACGTCCTGACTTTC	CASSDWIRQGDSGANVLTF
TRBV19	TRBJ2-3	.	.	TGTGCCAGTAGTATCCCCAGTTACACAGATACGCAGTATTTT	CASSIPSYTDTQYF
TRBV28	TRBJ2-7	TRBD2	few	TGTGCCACCGTGGTGGGGGGGAGCCCCAACGAGCAGTACTTC	CATVVGGSPNEQYF
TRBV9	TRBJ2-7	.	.	TGTGCCAGCAGCGTAGAGGGGGATGTGAGCTCCTACGAGCAGTACTTC	CASSVEGDVSSYEQYF
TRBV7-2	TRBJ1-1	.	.	TGTGCCAGCAGCTTAGACAGAGTTGAAGCTTTCTTT	CASSLDRVEAFF
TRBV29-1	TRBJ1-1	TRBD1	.	TGCAGCGCCTGGGACAGCTTGAACACTGAAGCTTTCTTT	CSAWDSLNTEAFF
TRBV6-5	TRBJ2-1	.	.	TGTGCCAGCAGTTACGTGTCCCGGGGAGACAATGAGCAGTTCTTC	CASSYVSRGDNEQFF
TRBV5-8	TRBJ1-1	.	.	TGTGCCAGCAGCTTGGTTATGAACACTGAAGCTTTCTTT	CASSLVMNTEAFF
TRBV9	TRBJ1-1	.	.	TGTGCCAGCACGAAGGGGTTAATGAACACTGAAGCTTTCTTT	CASTKGLMNTEAFF
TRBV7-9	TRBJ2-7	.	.	TGTGCCAGCAGCTCCCGGGAGACCTACGAGCAGTACTTC	CASSSRETYEQYF
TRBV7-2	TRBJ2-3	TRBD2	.	TGTGCCAGCAGCTTAAACGGGAGGGCCGCCGGGGGCACAGATACGCAGTATTTT	CASSLNGRAAGGTDTQYF
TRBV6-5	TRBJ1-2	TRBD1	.	TGTGCCAGCAGTCTAGACAGGGGCTATGGCTACACCTTC	CASSLDRGYGYTF
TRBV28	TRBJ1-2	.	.	TGTGCCAGCAGTTCCCTCGCCGGCACAGGGACCTCCTATGGCTACACCTTC	CASSSLAGTGTSYGYTF
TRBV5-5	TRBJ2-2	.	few	TGTGCCAGCAGCTTATGGGTCAGGCAGAACACCGGGGAGCTGTTTTTT	CASSLWVRQNTGELFF
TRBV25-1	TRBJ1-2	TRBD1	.	TGTGCCAGCAAGGACAGGGGGCGCGGCTACACCTTC	CASKDRGRGYTF
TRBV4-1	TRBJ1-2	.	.	TGCGCCAGCAGCCAAGCCCCGGGGGACTATGGCTACACCTTC	CASSQAPGDYGYTF
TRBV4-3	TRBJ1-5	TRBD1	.	TGCGCCAGCAGCCAGGACAGGCGTCAGCCCCAGCATTTT	CASSQDRRQPQHF
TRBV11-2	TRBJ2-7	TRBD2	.	TGTGCCAGCAGCTTTGGAGTAGCGGGCGAGCAGTACTTC	CASSFGVAGEQYF